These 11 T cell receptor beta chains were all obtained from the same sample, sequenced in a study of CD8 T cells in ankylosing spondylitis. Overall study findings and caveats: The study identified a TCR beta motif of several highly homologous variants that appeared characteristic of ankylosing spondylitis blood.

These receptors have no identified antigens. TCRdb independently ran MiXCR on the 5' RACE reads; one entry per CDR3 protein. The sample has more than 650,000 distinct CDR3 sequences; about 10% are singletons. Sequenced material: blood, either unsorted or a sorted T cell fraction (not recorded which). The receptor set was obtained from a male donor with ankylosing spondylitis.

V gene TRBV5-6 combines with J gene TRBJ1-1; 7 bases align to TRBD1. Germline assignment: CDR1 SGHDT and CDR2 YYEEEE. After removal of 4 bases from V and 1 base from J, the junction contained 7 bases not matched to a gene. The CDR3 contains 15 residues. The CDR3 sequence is CASSVTGKGNTEAFF. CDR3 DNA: TGTGCCAGCAGCGTGACAGGGAAGGGGAACACTGAAGCTTTCTTT.

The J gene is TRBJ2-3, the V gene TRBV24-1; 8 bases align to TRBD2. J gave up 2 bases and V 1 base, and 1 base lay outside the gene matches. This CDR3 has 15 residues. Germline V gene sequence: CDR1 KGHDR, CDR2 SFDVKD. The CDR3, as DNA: TGTGCCACCAGTGATTTCGGGGGGGCCACAGATACGCAGTATTTT. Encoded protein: CATSDFGGATDTQYF.

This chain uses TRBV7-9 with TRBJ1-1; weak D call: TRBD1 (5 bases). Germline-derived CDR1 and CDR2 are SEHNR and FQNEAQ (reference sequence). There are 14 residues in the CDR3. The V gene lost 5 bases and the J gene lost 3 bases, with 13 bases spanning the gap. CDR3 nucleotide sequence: TGTGCCAGCAGCCTCCAGACAGCGGACACTGAAGCTTTCTTT. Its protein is CASSLQTADTEAFF.

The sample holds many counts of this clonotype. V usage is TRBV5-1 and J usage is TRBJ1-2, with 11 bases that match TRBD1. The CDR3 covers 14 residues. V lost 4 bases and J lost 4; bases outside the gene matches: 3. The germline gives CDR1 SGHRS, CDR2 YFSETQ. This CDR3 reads CASSTGQGAYGYTF. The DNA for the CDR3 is TGCGCCAGCAGCACAGGACAGGGGGCCTATGGCTACACCTTC.

The CDR3 sequence is CSVGGIHSDTQYF. The CDR3 nucleotides are TGCAGCGTTGGCGGTATCCACTCAGATACGCAGTATTTT. The V gene is TRBV29-1, the J gene TRBJ2-3; D is unclear. Germline V CDR1 and CDR2: SQVTM, ANQGSEA. V lost 4 bases and J lost 4, with 12 bases in between. There are 13 residues in the CDR3.

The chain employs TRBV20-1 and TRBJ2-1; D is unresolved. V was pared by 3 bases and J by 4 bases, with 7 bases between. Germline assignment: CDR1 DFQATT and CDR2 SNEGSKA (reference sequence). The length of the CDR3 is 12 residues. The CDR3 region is CSASPPYNEQFF. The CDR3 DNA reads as TGCAGTGCTAGCCCGCCGTACAATGAGCAGTTCTTC.

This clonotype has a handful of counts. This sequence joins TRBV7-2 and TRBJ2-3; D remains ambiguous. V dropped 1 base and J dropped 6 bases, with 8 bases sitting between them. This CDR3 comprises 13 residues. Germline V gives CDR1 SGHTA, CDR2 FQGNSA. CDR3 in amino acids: CASSLGVVDTQYF. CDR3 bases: TGTGCCAGCAGCTTAGGTGTAGTGGATACGCAGTATTTT.

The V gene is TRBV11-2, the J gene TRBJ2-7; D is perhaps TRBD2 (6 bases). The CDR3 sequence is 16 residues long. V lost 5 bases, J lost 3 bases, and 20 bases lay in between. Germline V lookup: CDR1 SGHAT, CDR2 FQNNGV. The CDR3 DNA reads TGTGCCAGCAGCAAGGTCCCCTCGGGACTCAACTACGAGCAGTACTTC. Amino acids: CASSKVPSGLNYEQYF.

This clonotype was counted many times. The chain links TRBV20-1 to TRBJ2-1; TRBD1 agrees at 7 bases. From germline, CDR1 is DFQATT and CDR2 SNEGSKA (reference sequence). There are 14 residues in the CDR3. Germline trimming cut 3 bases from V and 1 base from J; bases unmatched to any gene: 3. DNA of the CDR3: TGCAGTGCTAGCCCGGGACAGTCCTACAATGAGCAGTTCTTC. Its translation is CSASPGQSYNEQFF.

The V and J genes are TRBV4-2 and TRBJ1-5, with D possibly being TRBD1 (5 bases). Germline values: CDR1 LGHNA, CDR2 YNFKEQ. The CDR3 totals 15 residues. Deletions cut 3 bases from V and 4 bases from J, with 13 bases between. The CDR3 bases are TGTGCCAGCAGCCAGGCCGGGACGGTTAATCAGCCCCAGCATTTT. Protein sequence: CASSQAGTVNQPQHF.

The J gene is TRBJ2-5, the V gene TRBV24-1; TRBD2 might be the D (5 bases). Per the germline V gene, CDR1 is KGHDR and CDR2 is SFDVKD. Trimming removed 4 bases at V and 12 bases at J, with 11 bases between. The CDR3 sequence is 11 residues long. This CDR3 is CATSEAGVEYF. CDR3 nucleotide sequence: TGTGCCACCAGTGAGGCCGGGGTCGAGTACTTC.